A selection of T cell receptor beta chains follows, all from one sample in a study of shared T cell receptors in the human thymus. Clones were sequenced by immunoSEQ multiplex PCR, and TCRdb holds only the in-frame ones, with some missing. The repertoire holds hundreds of thousands of clones, with approximately 88% as singletons. This same sample was also taken into another study, of human thymus T cells.

Sequenced sample: thymocytes. These receptors originate from a boy under two years old with a congenital heart defect. Both conserved end residues are part of each CDR3. Fields, in order: CDR3 protein, CDR3 DNA, V gene, clone size, J gene, D gene. D genes are given only for firm matches. Clone size is stated in some rows and not others, as once, few, many or a class when expanded.

CDR3: CASSHRTPYTGELFF
DNA: TGTGCCAGCAGCCACAGGACGCCCTACACCGGGGAGCTGTTTTTT
V: TRBV28
size: -
J: TRBJ2-2
D: -

CDR3: CASSLTRTGYGYTF
DNA: TGTGCCAGCAGCTTAACACGGACAGGCTATGGCTACACCTTC
V: TRBV7-3
size: -
J: TRBJ1-2
D: TRBD1

CDR3: CASRSQGAEETQYF
DNA: TGTGCCAGCAGATCCCAGGGGGCCGAAGAGACCCAGTACTTC
V: TRBV2
size: -
J: TRBJ2-5
D: TRBD1

CDR3: CASSRTGKQETQYF
DNA: TGTGCCAGCAGTCGGACAGGGAAGCAAGAGACCCAGTACTTC
V: TRBV6-5
size: -
J: TRBJ2-5
D: TRBD1

CDR3: CASSVKPLAGGGTDTQYF
DNA: TGTGCCAGCAGTGTTAAACCCCTAGCGGGAGGAGGCACAGATACGCAGTATTTT
V: TRBV25-1
size: -
J: TRBJ2-3
D: TRBD2

CDR3: CASSLPSSRTGVGEQYF
DNA: TGTGCCAGCAGTTTACCGTCCTCCAGGACTGGGGTTGGGGAGCAGTACTTC
V: TRBV27
size: once
J: TRBJ2-7
D: -

CDR3: CASSPGDLGANVLTF
DNA: TGCGCCAGCAGCCCAGGGGATTTGGGGGCCAACGTCCTGACTTTC
V: TRBV4-3
size: -
J: TRBJ2-6
D: -

CDR3: CASSQRRTSGREETQYF
DNA: TGTGCCAGCAGCCAACGACGGACTAGCGGGAGGGAAGAGACCCAGTACTTC
V: TRBV14
size: -
J: TRBJ2-5
D: TRBD2

CDR3: CASSSGDRTGELFF
DNA: TGTGCCAGCAGTTCAGGGGACAGGACCGGGGAGCTGTTTTTT
V: TRBV27
size: -
J: TRBJ2-2
D: TRBD1

CDR3: CASSLRGRGVYNEQFF
DNA: TGTGCCAGCAGTCTCCGCGGCAGGGGGGTTTACAATGAGCAGTTCTTC
V: TRBV27
size: -
J: TRBJ2-1
D: -

CDR3: CASTPGGRTDIQYF
DNA: TGTGCCAGCACCCCCGGGGGGAGGACGGACATTCAGTACTTC
V: TRBV7-2
size: -
J: TRBJ2-4
D: TRBD2

CDR3: CASSRGETQYF
DNA: TGTGCCAGCAGCCGAGGAGAGACCCAGTACTTC
V: TRBV27
size: -
J: TRBJ2-5
D: -

CDR3: CASSEYEETQYF
DNA: TGTGCCAGCAGTGAATATGAGGAGACCCAGTACTTC
V: TRBV25-1
size: -
J: TRBJ2-5
D: -

CDR3: CASSLGRRVRGNEQFF
DNA: TGTGCCAGCAGTTTAGGTAGACGGGTGCGGGGGAATGAGCAGTTCTTC
V: TRBV27
size: -
J: TRBJ2-1
D: TRBD2

CDR3: CASSTHETGPNEQFF
DNA: TGTGCCAGCAGCACTCACGAGACAGGGCCCAATGAGCAGTTCTTC
V: TRBV21-1
size: -
J: TRBJ2-1
D: -

CDR3: CASSVSVAHSYNEQFF
DNA: TGTGCCAGCAGCGTTTCAGTTGCCCACTCCTACAATGAGCAGTTCTTC
V: TRBV9
size: -
J: TRBJ2-1
D: -

CDR3: CASSLVRREADTQYF
DNA: TGCGCCAGCAGCTTGGTACGGCGGGAGGCAGATACGCAGTATTTT
V: TRBV5-1
size: -
J: TRBJ2-3
D: TRBD2

CDR3: CASSLFGGALWETQYF
DNA: TGTGCCAGCAGCCTGTTTGGGGGGGCGTTATGGGAGACCCAGTACTTC
V: TRBV27
size: -
J: TRBJ2-5
D: -

CDR3: CASRRDSTDTQYF
DNA: TGTGCCAGCAGACGGGACTCCACAGATACGCAGTATTTT
V: TRBV5-4
size: -
J: TRBJ2-3
D: -

CDR3: CASSHQLAGDTGELFF
DNA: TGTGCCAGCAGCCATCAACTAGCGGGGGACACCGGGGAGCTGTTTTTT
V: TRBV7-2
size: -
J: TRBJ2-2
D: TRBD2

CDR3: CASSPVPRDRSTDTQYF
DNA: TGCGCCAGCAGCCCCGTCCCCCGGGACAGAAGCACAGATACGCAGTATTTT
V: TRBV5-1
size: once
J: TRBJ2-3
D: TRBD1

CDR3: CASSYARDYGYTF
DNA: TGTGCCAGCAGTTACGCCAGGGACTATGGCTACACCTTC
V: TRBV6-5
size: -
J: TRBJ1-2
D: -

CDR3: CASTFKRASGRKKTGELFF
DNA: TGTGCCAGCACCTTTAAACGGGCTAGCGGGAGGAAGAAGACCGGGGAGCTGTTTTTT
V: TRBV27
size: -
J: TRBJ2-2
D: TRBD2

CDR3: CASSLAGGSYEQYF
DNA: TGTGCCAGCAGCTTAGCAGGGGGCTCCTACGAGCAGTACTTC
V: TRBV11-3
size: -
J: TRBJ2-7
D: TRBD1

CDR3: CATSRVRLAADEQYF
DNA: TGTGCCACCAGCAGAGTTCGCCTAGCGGCCGACGAGCAGTACTTC
V: TRBV15
size: -
J: TRBJ2-7
D: TRBD2

CDR3: CASSLPGRDTLF
DNA: TGTGCCAGCAGCCTCCCGGGTCGGGACACTCTCTTC
V: TRBV5-8
size: -
J: TRBJ1-2
D: -

CDR3: CSVERAKEQFF
DNA: TGCAGCGTGGAGAGGGCGAAGGAGCAGTTCTTC
V: TRBV29-1
size: -
J: TRBJ2-1
D: -

CDR3: CATKQGRDSYEQYF
DNA: TGTGCCACCAAGCAGGGGAGGGATTCCTACGAGCAGTACTTC
V: TRBV6-1
size: -
J: TRBJ2-7
D: -

CDR3: CASSGIWGQGSNQPQHF
DNA: TGTGCCAGCAGTGGAATATGGGGACAGGGTAGCAATCAGCCCCAGCATTTT
V: TRBV6-1
size: -
J: TRBJ1-5
D: TRBD1

CDR3: CASRTSDANEQFF
DNA: TGCGCCAGCAGAACTAGCGACGCCAATGAGCAGTTCTTC
V: TRBV5-1
size: -
J: TRBJ2-1
D: TRBD2

CDR3: CASSKEWTGAGELFF
DNA: TGTGCCAGCAGCAAAGAGTGGACAGGGGCCGGGGAGCTGTTTTTT
V: TRBV21-1
size: -
J: TRBJ2-2
D: -

CDR3: CASSPPHQGQTSGRTGLDEQFF
DNA: TGTGCCAGCTCACCACCACATCAGGGGCAGACTAGCGGGAGAACGGGACTTGATGAGCAGTTCTTC
V: TRBV18
size: -
J: TRBJ2-1
D: TRBD2

CDR3: CASGWAGGANVLTF
DNA: TGTGCCAGCGGTTGGGCGGGAGGGGCCAACGTCCTGACTTTC
V: TRBV27
size: -
J: TRBJ2-6
D: -

CDR3: CAWSVLMNRGTETQYF
DNA: TGTGCCTGGAGTGTACTTATGAACAGGGGGACAGAGACCCAGTACTTC
V: TRBV30
size: -
J: TRBJ2-5
D: TRBD1

CDR3: CASSQDIGGITSGRPYNEQFF
DNA: TGCGCCAGCAGCCAAGACATCGGCGGGATAACTAGCGGGCGCCCCTACAATGAGCAGTTCTTC
V: TRBV4-1
size: -
J: TRBJ2-1
D: TRBD2

CDR3: CAWGTGTEQYF
DNA: TGTGCCTGGGGGACAGGGACCGAGCAGTACTTC
V: TRBV30
size: -
J: TRBJ2-7
D: TRBD1

CDR3: CASSSLGGSGYNEQFF
DNA: TGTGCCAGCAGCTCCCTGGGGGGAAGCGGGTACAATGAGCAGTTCTTC
V: TRBV11-1
size: -
J: TRBJ2-1
D: -

CDR3: CASSHGGTSGNEQFF
DNA: TGTGCCAGCAGCCACGGCGGGACTAGCGGCAATGAGCAGTTCTTC
V: TRBV14
size: -
J: TRBJ2-1
D: TRBD2

CDR3: CASSQEWSSGRDTDTQYF
DNA: TGCGCCAGCAGCCAAGAATGGAGTAGCGGGAGGGATACAGATACGCAGTATTTT
V: TRBV4-1
size: -
J: TRBJ2-3
D: TRBD2

CDR3: CASSFSHSYEQYF
DNA: TGTGCCAGCAGCTTTTCACACTCCTACGAGCAGTACTTC
V: TRBV5-4
size: -
J: TRBJ2-7
D: -

CDR3: CASSALSVDRRRYIQYF
DNA: TGTGCCAGCAGCGCGCTTAGCGTGGACAGGAGGAGGTACATTCAGTACTTC
V: TRBV7-9
size: -
J: TRBJ2-4
D: TRBD1